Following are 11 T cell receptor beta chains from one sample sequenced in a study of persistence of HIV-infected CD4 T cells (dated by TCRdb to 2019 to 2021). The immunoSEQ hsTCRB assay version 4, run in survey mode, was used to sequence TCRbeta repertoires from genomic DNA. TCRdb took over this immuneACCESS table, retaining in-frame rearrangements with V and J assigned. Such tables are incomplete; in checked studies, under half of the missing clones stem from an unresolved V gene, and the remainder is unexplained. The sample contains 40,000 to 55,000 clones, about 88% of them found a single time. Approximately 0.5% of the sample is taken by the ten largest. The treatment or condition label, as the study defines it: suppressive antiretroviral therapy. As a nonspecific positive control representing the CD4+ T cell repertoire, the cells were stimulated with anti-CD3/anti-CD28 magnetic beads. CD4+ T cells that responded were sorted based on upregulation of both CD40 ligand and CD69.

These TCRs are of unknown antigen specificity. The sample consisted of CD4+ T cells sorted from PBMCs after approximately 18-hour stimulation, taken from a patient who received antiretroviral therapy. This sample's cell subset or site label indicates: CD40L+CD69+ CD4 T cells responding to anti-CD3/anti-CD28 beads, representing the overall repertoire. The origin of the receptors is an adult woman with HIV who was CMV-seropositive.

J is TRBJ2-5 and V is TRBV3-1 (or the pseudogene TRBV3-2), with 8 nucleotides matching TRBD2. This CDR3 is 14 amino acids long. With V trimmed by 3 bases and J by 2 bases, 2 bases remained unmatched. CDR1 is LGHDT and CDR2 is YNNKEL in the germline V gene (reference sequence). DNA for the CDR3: TGTGCCAGCAGCCAGGTAGCGGGGCAAGAGACCCAGTACTTC. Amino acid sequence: CASSQVAGQETQYF.

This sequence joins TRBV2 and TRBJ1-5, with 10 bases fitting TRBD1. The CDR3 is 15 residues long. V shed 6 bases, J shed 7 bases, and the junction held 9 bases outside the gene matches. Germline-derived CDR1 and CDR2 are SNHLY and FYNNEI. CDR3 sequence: CASRGTGDRGQPQHF. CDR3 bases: TGTGCCAGCAGGGGGACAGGGGACAGGGGACAGCCCCAGCATTTT.

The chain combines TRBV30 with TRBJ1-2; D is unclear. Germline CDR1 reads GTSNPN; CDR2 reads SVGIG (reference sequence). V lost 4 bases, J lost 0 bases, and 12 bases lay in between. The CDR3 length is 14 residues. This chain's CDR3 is CAWTRQHTNYGYTF. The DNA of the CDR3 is TGTGCCTGGACGCGGCAACATACTAACTATGGCTACACCTTC.

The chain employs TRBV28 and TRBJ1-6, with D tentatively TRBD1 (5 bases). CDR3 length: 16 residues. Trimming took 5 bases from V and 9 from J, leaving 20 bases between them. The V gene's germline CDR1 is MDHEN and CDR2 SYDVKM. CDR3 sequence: CASSPPGGISLSPLHF. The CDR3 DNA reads TGTGCCAGCAGTCCGCCCGGGGGGATTAGCCTTTCACCCCTCCACTTT.

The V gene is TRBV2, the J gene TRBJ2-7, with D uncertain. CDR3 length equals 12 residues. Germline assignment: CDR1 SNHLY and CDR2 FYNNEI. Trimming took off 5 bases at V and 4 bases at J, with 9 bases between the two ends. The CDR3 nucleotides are TGTGCCAGCAGTAGCACTGGGTACGAGCAGTACGTC. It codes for CASSSTGYEQYV.

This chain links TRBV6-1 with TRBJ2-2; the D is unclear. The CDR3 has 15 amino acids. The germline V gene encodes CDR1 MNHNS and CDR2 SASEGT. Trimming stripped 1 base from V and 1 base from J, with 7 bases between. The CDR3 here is CASSEVFRNTGELFF. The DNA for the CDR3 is TGTGCCAGCAGTGAAGTGTTTCGGAACACCGGGGAGCTGTTTTTT.

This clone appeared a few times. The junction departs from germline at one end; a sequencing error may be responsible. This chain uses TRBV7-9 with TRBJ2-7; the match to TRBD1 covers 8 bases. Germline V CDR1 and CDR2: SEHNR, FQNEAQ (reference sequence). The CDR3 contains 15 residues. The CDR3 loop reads CASTLDATGAYEQYF. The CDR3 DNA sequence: TGTGCCAGCACCTTAGACGCGACAGGGGCCTACGAGCAGTACTTC.

CDR3 in amino acids: CASSGNRNTEAFF. DNA for the CDR3: TGTGCCAGCAGCGGGAACAGGAACACTGAAGCTTTCTTT. V usage is TRBV3-1 (or the pseudogene TRBV3-2) and J usage is TRBJ1-1; D ambiguous. Deletions cut 5 bases from V and 1 base from J, with 8 bases between. The CDR3 is 13 amino acids. Germline V lookup: CDR1 LGHDT, CDR2 YNNKEL (reference sequence).

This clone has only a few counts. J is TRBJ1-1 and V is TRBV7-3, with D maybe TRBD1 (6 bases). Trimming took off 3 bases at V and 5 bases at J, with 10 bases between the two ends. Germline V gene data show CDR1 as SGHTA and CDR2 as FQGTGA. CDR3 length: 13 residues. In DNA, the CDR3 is TGTGCCAGCAGCTTGAACAGGGAAACTGAAGCTTTCTTT. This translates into CASSLNRETEAFF.

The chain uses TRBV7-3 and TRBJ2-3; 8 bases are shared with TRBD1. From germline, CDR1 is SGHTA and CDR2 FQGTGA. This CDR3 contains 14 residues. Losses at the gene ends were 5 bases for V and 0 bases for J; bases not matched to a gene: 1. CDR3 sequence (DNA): TGTGCCAGCAGCCGGACAGGGAGCACAGATACGCAGTATTTT. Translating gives CASSRTGSTDTQYF.

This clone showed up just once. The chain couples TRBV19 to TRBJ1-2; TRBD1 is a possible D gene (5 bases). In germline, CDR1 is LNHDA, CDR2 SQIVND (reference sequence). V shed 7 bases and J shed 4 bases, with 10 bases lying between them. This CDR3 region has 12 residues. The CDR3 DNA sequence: TGTGCCAGTACCCATACAGGCTATGGCTACACCTTC. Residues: CASTHTGYGYTF.